A single sample gave rise to the 20 T cell receptor beta chains below, sequenced in a study of blood T cells in healthy people across ages. A second PCR of about 7 to 12 cycles used a sample-barcoded 5' primer and a J-beta primer mix. A single record per CDR3 protein comes from TCRdb applying MiXCR to the 5' RACE reads. The sample has 1.5 million or so distinct CDR3 sequences, 35% to 45% seen once. Sequenced sample: blood. Receptors originate from a woman between 18 and 29 years old in good health.

This sequence joins TRBV20-1 and TRBJ1-2; D ambiguous. V dropped 0 bases and J dropped 7 bases, with 12 bases sitting between them. This CDR3 comprises 13 residues. Germline loops: CDR1 DFQATT, CDR2 SNEGSKA (reference sequence). The CDR3 reads CSARDQGGLGYTF. As DNA, the CDR3 is TGCAGTGCTAGAGATCAAGGAGGGCTTGGCTACACCTTC.

This chain links TRBV27 with TRBJ2-7, with 8 bases identical to TRBD2. CDR1 and CDR2 (germline): MNHEY, SMNVEV (reference sequence). This CDR3 region has 13 residues. The chain's CDR3 is CEPGGLSPYEQYF. Written as DNA, the CDR3 is TGTGAGCCGGGAGGGCTCAGTCCCTACGAGCAGTACTTC.

The chain links TRBV29-1 to TRBJ1-2; D is unresolved. Germline CDR1 reads SQVTM; CDR2 reads ANQGSEA. The CDR3 spans 11 residues. V was cut by 7 bases and J by 4 bases, with 10 bases left in between. The CDR3 is CSANSLYGYTF. The CDR3 bases are TGCAGCGCCAACAGTCTCTATGGCTACACCTTC.

The chain combines TRBV27 with TRBJ2-1; 12 bases match TRBD2. The V segment lost 4 bases and the J segment 5 bases; nucleotides outside the gene matches: 6. The length of the CDR3 is 16 residues. The germline V gene encodes CDR1 MNHEY and CDR2 SMNVEV (reference sequence). CDR3 sequence: CASSYKTSGGHNEQFF. The CDR3 bases are TGTGCCAGCAGTTACAAGACTAGCGGGGGACACAATGAGCAGTTCTTC.

This CDR3 reads CASSQDRGAVMAQHF. The CDR3, as DNA: TGCGCCAGCAGCCAAGATCGAGGGGCAGTTATGGCCCAGCATTTT. This sequence joins TRBV4-1 and TRBJ1-5, with D possibly matching TRBD1 (5 bases). Germline values: CDR1 MGHRA, CDR2 YSYEKL. The CDR3 has 15 residues. Trimming pared 0 bases from V and 11 bases from J, leaving 17 bases between.

The CDR3 sequence is CSVQKRTEAFF. DNA for the CDR3: TGCAGCGTTCAAAAGAGAACTGAAGCTTTCTTT. The chain joins TRBV29-1 to TRBJ1-1; no firm D call. The V and J ends lost 5 bases and 5 bases respectively, with 9 bases between them. CDR1 SQVTM and CDR2 ANQGSEA come from the germline V gene. This CDR3 contains 11 residues.

This chain connects TRBV6-6 to TRBJ1-2, with 7 bases that match TRBD1. The J segment lost 8 bases and the V segment lost 6 bases, leaving 12 bases of the junction unmatched. The germline CDR1 and CDR2 sequences are MNHNY and SVGAGI (reference sequence). The CDR3 sequence is 14 residues long. The CDR3 DNA is TGTGCCAGCAGCCAACAGGGGCCTCGGGAGGGCTACACCTTC. Encoded protein: CASSQQGPREGYTF.

Notes on this clonotype: A much larger clonotype is one base distant, so this may be a read error. The V and J genes are TRBV20-1 and TRBJ1-1; a possible D gene is TRBD1 (6 bases). CDR1 and CDR2 from the germline V gene are DFQATT and SNEGSKA (reference sequence). The germline V and J ends were trimmed by 3 bases and 11 bases, with 22 bases remaining between them. CDR3 length equals 14 residues. The CDR3 DNA follows: TGCAGTGCTAGCCCGGGACAATCGATTAGGATGGCTTTCTTT. It yields the protein CSASPGQSIRMAFF.

This rearrangement joins TRBV5-5 to TRBJ1-5; no definite D call. The germline V gene has CDR1 SGHKS and CDR2 YYEKEE (reference sequence). This CDR3 has 19 amino acids. The germline V and J ends were trimmed by 0 bases and 4 bases, with 23 bases remaining between them. The CDR3: CASSLAGTAYHTGNQPQHF. The CDR3 nucleotides read TGTGCCAGCAGCTTGGCTGGTACCGCATATCACACGGGAAATCAGCCCCAGCATTTT.

This rearrangement joins TRBV6-2 or TRBV6-3 to TRBJ2-1; maybe TRBD2 (5 bases). Trimming removed 8 bases from V and 3 bases from J, with 20 bases in between. This CDR3 has 16 residues. Per the germline V gene, CDR1 is MNHEY and CDR2 is SVGEGT. The CDR3, as DNA: TGTGCCAGCCGCCCGGAGCGGAGAATTATCTACAATGAGCAGTTCTTC. Protein: CASRPERRIIYNEQFF.

Comments on this clonotype: The junction departs from germline at one end; a sequencing error may be responsible. V usage is TRBV4-2 and J usage is TRBJ2-3; 9 bases agree with TRBD2. The germline V gene encodes CDR1 LGHNA and CDR2 YNFKEQ. There are 16 residues in the CDR3. The CDR3 DNA is TGTGCCAGCAGCCGGCCTAGCGGGACACACACAGGTACGCAGTATTTT. It yields the protein CASSRPSGTHTGTQYF.

The V and J genes are TRBV7-2 and TRBJ2-1, with D uncertain. V dropped 5 bases and J dropped 0 bases, with 14 bases sitting between them. There are 16 residues in the CDR3. Germline assignment: CDR1 SGHTA and CDR2 FQGNSA. In DNA form, the CDR3 reads TGTGCCAGCAGCCCCGTGGCGGCCCTCTCCTACAATGAGCAGTTCTTC. This gives the protein CASSPVAALSYNEQFF.

In this sample, this clonotype turned up a few times. Here the CDR3 reads CASSPSAGFTYEQYF. The CDR3 nucleotides are TGTGCCAGCAGTCCCTCAGCGGGTTTCACCTACGAGCAGTACTTC. This rearrangement joins TRBV25-1 to TRBJ2-4; D is possibly TRBD2 (6 bases). The closer fit of TRBJ2-7 to the DNA end suggests the J call may be wrong. CDR1 and CDR2 from the germline V gene are MGHDK and SYGVNS. CDR3 size: 15 residues.

V usage is TRBV4-3 and J usage is TRBJ1-1; D not certain. Trimming removed 0 bases from V and 5 bases from J, with 13 bases in between. Looked up from germline, CDR1 is LGHNA and CDR2 is YSLEER. The CDR3 extends over 15 amino acids. The CDR3 loop reads CASSQDSRLRTEAFF. The CDR3 DNA sequence: TGCGCCAGCAGCCAAGATAGTCGGCTCCGTACTGAAGCTTTCTTT.

This CDR3 is CASTYSGSTDTQYF. CDR3 bases: TGTGCCAGCACCTATAGCGGGAGCACAGATACGCAGTATTTT. V usage is TRBV12-3 or TRBV12-4 and J usage is TRBJ2-3, with 7 bases identical to TRBD2. The V segment lost 7 bases and the J segment 0 bases; nucleotides outside the gene matches: 4. The CDR3 loop spans 14 amino acids.

The chain links TRBV7-2 to TRBJ2-4; TRBD2 aligns across 9 bases. Germline CDR1 is SGHTA and CDR2 is FQGNSA. Trimming removed 4 bases from V and 2 bases from J; junction bases left unmatched: 9. This CDR3 is built from 17 residues. The CDR3 loop is CASSSPYSGGSKNIQYF. In DNA, the CDR3 is TGTGCCAGCAGCTCCCCGTATAGCGGGGGTTCCAAAAACATTCAGTACTTC.

This clonotype was counted a single time. The V and J genes are TRBV6-2 or TRBV6-3 and TRBJ2-5; no definite D call. The V gene's germline CDR1 is MNHEY and CDR2 SVGEGT. This CDR3 has 14 residues. The V and J ends lost 2 bases and 11 bases respectively, with 18 bases between them. CDR3 sequence reads: CASSYAMAANEQYF. In DNA form, the CDR3 reads TGTGCCAGCAGTTACGCGATGGCAGCTAATGAGCAGTACTTC.

The chain is built from TRBV5-1 and TRBJ1-4; the match to TRBD1 covers 8 bases. Germline CDR1 reads SGHRS; CDR2 reads YFSETQ. This CDR3 contains 16 residues. Germline trimming cut 1 base from V and 4 bases from J; bases unmatched to any gene: 6. The CDR3 coding sequence is TGCGCCAGCAGCTTGAGGCCGGGACAGGATAATGAAAAACTGTTTTTT. Protein: CASSLRPGQDNEKLFF.

V and J are TRBV4-1 and TRBJ1-5; the D is unclear. This CDR3 is 12 amino acids long. Between the trimmed V and J ends, which lost 1 base and 5 bases, there was a span of 3 bases. Germline V lookup: CDR1 MGHRA, CDR2 YSYEKL. CDR3 sequence (DNA): TGCGCCAGCAGCCAAGTGGATCAGCCCCAGCATTTT. Translated: CASSQVDQPQHF.

This clonotype was recorded a few times. The chain combines TRBV4-1 with TRBJ1-2, with a possible D match to TRBD1 (6 bases). The V gene's germline CDR1 is MGHRA and CDR2 YSYEKL. V gave up 6 bases and J gave up 3 bases, with 11 bases separating them. The length of the CDR3 is 13 residues. CDR3 DNA sequence: TGCGCCAGCAGACAGGGACTGGACTATGGCTACACCTTC. Protein sequence: CASRQGLDYGYTF.